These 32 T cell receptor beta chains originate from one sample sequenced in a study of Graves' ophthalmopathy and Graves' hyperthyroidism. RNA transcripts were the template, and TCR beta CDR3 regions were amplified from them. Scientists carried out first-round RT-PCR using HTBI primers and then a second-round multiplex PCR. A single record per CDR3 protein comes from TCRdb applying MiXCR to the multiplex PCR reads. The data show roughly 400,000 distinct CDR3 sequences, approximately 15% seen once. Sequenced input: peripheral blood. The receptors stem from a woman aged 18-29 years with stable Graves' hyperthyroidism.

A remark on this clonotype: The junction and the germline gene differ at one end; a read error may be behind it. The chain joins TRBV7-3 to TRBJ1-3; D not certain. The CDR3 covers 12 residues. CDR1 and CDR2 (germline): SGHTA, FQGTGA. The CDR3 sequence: CASRLDGNTIYF. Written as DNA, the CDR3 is TGTGCCAGCCGCTTGGACGGAAACACCATATATTTT. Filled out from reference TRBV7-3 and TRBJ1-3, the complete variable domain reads GAGVSQTPSNKVTEKGKYVELRCDPISGHTALYWYRQSLGQGPEFLIYFQGTGAADDSGLPNDRFFAVRPEGSVSTLKIQRTERGDSAVYLCASRLDGNTIYFGEGSWLTVV.

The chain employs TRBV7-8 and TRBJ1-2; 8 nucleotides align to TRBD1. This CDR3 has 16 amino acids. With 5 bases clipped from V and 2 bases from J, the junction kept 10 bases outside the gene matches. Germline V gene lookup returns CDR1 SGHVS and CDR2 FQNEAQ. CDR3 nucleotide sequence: TGTGCCAGCAGCCCAAACCCAGGGGGCGCCAACTATGGCTACACCTTC. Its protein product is CASSPNPGGANYGYTF.

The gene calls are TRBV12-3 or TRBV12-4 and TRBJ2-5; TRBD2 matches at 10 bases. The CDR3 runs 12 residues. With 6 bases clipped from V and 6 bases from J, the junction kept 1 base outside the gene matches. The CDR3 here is CASRAGGKTQYF. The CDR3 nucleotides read TGTGCCAGCAGAGCGGGGGGGAAGACCCAGTACTTC.

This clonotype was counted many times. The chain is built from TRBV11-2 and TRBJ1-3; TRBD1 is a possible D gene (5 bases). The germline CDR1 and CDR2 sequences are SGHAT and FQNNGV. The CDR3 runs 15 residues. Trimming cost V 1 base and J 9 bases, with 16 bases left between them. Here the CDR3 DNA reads TGTGCCAGCAGCTTAGGACAGCTCCCTGCAGGCACCATATATTTT. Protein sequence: CASSLGQLPAGTIYF.

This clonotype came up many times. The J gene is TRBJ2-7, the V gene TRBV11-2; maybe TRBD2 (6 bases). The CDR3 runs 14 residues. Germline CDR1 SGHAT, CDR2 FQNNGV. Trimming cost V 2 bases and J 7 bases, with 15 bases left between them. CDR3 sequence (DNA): TGTGCCAGCAGCTTATCGATCGGGGGAAGGGAGCAGTACTTC. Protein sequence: CASSLSIGGREQYF.

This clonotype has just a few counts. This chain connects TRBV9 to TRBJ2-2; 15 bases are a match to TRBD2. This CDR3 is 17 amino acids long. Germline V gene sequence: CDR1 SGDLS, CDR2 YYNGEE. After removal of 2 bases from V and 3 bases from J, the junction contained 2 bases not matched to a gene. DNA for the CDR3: TGTGCCAGCAGCGTCGGGACTAGCGGGGGGTACACCGGGGAGCTGTTTTTT. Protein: CASSVGTSGGYTGELFF.

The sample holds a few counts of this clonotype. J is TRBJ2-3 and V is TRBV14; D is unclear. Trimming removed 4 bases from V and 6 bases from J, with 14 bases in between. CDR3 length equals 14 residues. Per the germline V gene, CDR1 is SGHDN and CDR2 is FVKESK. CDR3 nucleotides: TGTGCCAGCAGCCGTGCATTAAGATTGGATACGCAGTATTTT. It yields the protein CASSRALRLDTQYF.

The CDR3 region is CASSLDGLSNQPQHF. The CDR3 nucleotides read TGTGCCAGCAGCTTGGATGGGCTTAGCAATCAGCCCCAGCATTTT. V usage is TRBV7-8 and J usage is TRBJ1-5; D remains ambiguous. Germline V gene data show CDR1 as SGHVS and CDR2 as FQNEAQ. This CDR3 region has 15 residues. V was shortened by 3 bases and J by 0 bases, with 9 bases between the two germline ends.

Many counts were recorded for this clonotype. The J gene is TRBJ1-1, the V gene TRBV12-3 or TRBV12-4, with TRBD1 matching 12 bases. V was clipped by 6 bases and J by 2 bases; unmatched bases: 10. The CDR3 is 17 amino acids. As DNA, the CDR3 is TGTGCCAGCAGCCGCTCCGGGACAGGGGGCTTTAACACTGAAGCTTTCTTT. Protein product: CASSRSGTGGFNTEAFF.

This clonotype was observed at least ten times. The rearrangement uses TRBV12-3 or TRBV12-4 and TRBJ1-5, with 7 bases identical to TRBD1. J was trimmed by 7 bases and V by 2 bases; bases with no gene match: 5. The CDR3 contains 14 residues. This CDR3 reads CASSLSGGLQPQHF. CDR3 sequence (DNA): TGTGCCAGCAGTTTATCAGGGGGGTTACAGCCCCAGCATTTT.

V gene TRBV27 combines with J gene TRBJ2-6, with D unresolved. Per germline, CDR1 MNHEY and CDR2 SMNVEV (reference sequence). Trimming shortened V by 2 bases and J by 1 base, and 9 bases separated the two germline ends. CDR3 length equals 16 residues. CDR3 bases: TGTGCCAGCAGTTTAATCCCCCTTTCTGGGGCCAACGTCCTGACTTTC. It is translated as CASSLIPLSGANVLTF.

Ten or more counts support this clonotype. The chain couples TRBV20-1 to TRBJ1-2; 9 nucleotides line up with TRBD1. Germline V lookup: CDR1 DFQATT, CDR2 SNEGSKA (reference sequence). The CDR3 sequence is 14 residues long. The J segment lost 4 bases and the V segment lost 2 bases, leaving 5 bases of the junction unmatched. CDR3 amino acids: CSARTGGKGYGYTF. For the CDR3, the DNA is TGCAGTGCTAGAACAGGGGGCAAAGGCTATGGCTACACCTTC.

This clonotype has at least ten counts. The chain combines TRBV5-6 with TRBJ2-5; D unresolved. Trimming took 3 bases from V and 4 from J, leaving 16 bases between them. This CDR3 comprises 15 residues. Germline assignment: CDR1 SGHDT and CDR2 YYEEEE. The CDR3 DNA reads TGTGCCAGCAGCTCACGTCCGACGGTCCCAGAGACCCAGTACTTC. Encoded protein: CASSSRPTVPETQYF.

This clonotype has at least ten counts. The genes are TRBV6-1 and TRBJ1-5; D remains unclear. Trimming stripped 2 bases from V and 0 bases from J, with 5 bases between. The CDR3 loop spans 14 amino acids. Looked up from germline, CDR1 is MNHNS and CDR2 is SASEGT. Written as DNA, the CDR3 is TGTGCCAGCAGTGAAATGAGTAGCAATCAGCCCCAGCATTTT. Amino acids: CASSEMSSNQPQHF.

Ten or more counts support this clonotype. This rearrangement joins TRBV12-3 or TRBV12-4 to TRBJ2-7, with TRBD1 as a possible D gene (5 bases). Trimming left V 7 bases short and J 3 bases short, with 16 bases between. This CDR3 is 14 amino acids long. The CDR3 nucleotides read TGTGCCAGCAAAAAGAGGTACCAGGGCTACGAGCAGTACTTC. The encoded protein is CASKKRYQGYEQYF.

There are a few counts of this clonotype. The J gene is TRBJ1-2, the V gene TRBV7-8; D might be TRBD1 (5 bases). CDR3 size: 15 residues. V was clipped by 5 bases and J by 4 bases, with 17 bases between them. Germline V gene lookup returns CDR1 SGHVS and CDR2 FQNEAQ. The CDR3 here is CASSALPGPGYGYTF. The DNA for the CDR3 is TGTGCCAGCAGCGCCTTACCGGGGCCCGGCTATGGCTACACCTTC.

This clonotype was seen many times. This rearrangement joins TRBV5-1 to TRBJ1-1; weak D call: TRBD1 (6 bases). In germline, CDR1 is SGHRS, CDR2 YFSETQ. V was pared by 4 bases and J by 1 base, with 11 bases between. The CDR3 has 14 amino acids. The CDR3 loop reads CASSLGHPNTEAFF. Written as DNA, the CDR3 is TGCGCCAGCAGCCTGGGACACCCGAACACTGAAGCTTTCTTT.

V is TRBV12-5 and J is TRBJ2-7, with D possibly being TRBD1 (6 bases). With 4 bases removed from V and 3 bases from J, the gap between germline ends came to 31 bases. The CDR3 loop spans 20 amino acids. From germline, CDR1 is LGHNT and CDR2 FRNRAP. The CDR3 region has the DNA TGTGCTAGTGGTTATCGCATCCGGGATAATACCGGGACAATAATCTACGAGCAGTACTTC. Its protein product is CASGYRIRDNTGTIIYEQYF.

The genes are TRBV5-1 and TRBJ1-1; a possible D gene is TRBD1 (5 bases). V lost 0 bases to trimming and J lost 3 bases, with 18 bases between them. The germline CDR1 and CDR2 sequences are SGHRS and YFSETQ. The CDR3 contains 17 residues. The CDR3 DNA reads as TGCGCCAGCAGCTTGGGGTTCCAGGGCCTTCCCTACACTGAAGCTTTCTTT. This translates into CASSLGFQGLPYTEAFF.

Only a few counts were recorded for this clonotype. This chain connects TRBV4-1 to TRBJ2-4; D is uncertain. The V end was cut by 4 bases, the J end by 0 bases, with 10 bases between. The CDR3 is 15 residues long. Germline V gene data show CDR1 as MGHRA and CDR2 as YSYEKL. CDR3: CASSPILIAKNIQYF. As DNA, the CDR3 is TGCGCCAGCAGCCCCATCCTGATAGCCAAAAACATTCAGTACTTC.

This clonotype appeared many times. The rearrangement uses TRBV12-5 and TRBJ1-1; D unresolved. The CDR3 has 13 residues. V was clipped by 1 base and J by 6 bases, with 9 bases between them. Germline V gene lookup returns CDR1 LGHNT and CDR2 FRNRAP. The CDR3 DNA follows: TGTGCTAGTGGTTTGGGGGTTTATTCTGAAGCTTTCTTT. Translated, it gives CASGLGVYSEAFF.

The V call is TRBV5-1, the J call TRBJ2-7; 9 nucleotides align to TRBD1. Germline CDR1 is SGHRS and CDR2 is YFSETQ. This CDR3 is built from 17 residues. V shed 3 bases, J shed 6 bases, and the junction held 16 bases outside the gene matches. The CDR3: CASSSGLGPGTGFEQYF. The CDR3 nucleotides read TGCGCCAGCAGCTCCGGGTTGGGGCCCGGGACAGGGTTCGAGCAGTACTTC.

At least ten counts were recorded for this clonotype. CDR3 sequence (DNA): TGCAGTGGTTTTCAGGGAACCAAAAACATTCAGTACTTC. Translation: CSGFQGTKNIQYF. V usage is TRBV20-1 and J usage is TRBJ2-4; maybe TRBD1 (5 bases). Germline CDR1 reads DFQATT; CDR2 reads SNEGSKA (reference sequence). V was clipped by 7 bases and J by 2 bases, with 12 bases between them. The CDR3 is 13 residues long.

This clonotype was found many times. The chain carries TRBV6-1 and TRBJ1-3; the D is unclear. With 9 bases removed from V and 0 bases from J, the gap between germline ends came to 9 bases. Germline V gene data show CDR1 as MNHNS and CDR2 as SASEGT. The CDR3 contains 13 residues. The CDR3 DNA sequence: TGTGCCAGTCTACACGGCTCTGGAAACACCATATATTTT. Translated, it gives CASLHGSGNTIYF.

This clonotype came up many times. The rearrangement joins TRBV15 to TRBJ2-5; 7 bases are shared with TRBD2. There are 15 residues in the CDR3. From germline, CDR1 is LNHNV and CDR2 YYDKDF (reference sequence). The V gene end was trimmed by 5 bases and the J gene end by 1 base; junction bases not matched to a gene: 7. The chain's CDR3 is CATSGPGGVQETQYF. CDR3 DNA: TGTGCCACCAGCGGACCGGGGGGAGTCCAAGAGACCCAGTACTTC.

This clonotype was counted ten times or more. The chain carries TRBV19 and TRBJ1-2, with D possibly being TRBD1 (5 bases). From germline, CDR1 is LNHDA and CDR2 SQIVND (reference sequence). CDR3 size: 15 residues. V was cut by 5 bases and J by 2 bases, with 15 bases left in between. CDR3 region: CASSATVEGNYGYTF. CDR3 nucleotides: TGTGCCAGTAGTGCGACAGTTGAGGGCAACTATGGCTACACCTTC. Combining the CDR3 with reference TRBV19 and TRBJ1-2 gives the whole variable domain DGGITQSPKYLFRKEGQNVTLSCEQNLNHDAMYWYRQDPGQGLRLIYYSQIVNDFQKGDIAEGYSVSREKKESFPLTVTSAQKNPTAFYLCASSATVEGNYGYTFGSGTRLTVV.

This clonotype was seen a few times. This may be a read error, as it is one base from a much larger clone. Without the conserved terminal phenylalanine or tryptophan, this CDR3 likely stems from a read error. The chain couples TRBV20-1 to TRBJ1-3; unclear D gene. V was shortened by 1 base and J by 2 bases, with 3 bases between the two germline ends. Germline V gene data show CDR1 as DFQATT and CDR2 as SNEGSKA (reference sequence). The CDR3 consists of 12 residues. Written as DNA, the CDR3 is TGCAGTGCTAGAGTGCCTGGAAACACCATATATTAT. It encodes CSARVPGNTIYY.

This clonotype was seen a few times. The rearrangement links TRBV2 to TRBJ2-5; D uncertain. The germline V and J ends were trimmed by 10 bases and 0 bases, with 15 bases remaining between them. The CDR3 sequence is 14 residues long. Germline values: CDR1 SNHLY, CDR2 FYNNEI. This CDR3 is CATLRQENQETQYF. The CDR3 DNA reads TGTGCCACCCTCCGGCAGGAGAACCAAGAGACCCAGTACTTC. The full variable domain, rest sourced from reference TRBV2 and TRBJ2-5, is EPEVTQTPSHQVTQMGQEVILRCVPISNHLYFYWYRQILGQKVEFLVSFYNNEISEKSEIFDDQFSVERPDGSNFTLKIRSTKLEDSAMYFCATLRQENQETQYFGPGTRLLVL.

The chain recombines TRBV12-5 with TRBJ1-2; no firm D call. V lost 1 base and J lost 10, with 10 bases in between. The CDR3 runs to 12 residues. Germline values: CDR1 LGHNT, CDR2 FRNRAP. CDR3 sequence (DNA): TGTGCTAGTGGTTTGGCCCGGACGGACTACACCTTC. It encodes CASGLARTDYTF. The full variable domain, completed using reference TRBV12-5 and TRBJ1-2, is DARVTQTPRHKVTEMGQEVTMRCQPILGHNTVFWYRQTMMQGLELLAYFRNRAPLDDSGMPKDRFSAEMPDATLATLKIQPSEPRDSAVYFCASGLARTDYTFGSGTRLTVV.

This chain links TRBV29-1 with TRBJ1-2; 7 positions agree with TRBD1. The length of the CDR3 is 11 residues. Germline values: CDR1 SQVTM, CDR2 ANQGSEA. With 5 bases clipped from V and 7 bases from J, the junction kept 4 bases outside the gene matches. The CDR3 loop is CSVQGGAGYTF. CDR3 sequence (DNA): TGCAGCGTTCAAGGGGGCGCTGGCTACACCTTC.

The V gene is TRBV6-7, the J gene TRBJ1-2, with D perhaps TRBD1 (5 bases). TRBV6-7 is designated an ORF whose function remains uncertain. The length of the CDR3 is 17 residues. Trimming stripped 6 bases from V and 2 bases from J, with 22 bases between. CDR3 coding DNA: TGTGCCAGCAGGCTACGAAGGGGCACAACCTCGAACTATGGCTACACCTTC. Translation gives CASRLRRGTTSNYGYTF.

The CDR3 sequence is CASSRAVNSGNTIYF. In DNA, the CDR3 is TGTGCCAGCAGTCGGGCGGTAAACTCTGGAAACACCATATATTTT. J is TRBJ1-3 and V is TRBV12-3 or TRBV12-4; D gene unclear. Trimming took 5 bases from V and 0 from J, leaving 11 bases between them. The length of the CDR3 is 15 residues.